Each of the 17 T cell receptor beta chains below was sequenced from the same sample in a study of T-cell memory formation after mild COVID-19. In TCRdb, the 5' RACE reads were re-called with MiXCR into one record per CDR3 protein. This table holds tens of thousands of distinct CDR3 sequences, about 13% found once. Sequencing was carried out using PBMCs or a T cell subset sorted from them (not recorded which). Receptors were obtained from an adult woman who had mild COVID-19 (a few samples of this study predate the infection). Cell type and time point are not known.

A few counts support this clonotype. This sequence joins TRBV20-1 and TRBJ2-7; D may be TRBD1 (5 bases). CDR1 is DFQATT, CDR2 SNEGSKA, per germline (reference sequence). The CDR3 loop spans 13 amino acids. Trimming removed 0 bases from V and 4 bases from J, with 10 bases in between. The CDR3 DNA reads TGCAGTGCTAGAGATCGACAGAATTACGAGCAGTACTTC. Its translation: CSARDRQNYEQYF.

The DNA for the CDR3 is TGTGCCAGCAGTTTATCGTCAGGGGGCCCGTACGAGCAGTACTTC. Translation: CASSLSSGGPYEQYF. The V call is TRBV27, the J call TRBJ2-7; 8 bases are a match to TRBD1. There are 15 residues in the CDR3. CDR1 is MNHEY, CDR2 SMNVEV, per germline (reference sequence). J lost 4 bases, V lost 0 bases, and 5 bases had no gene match.

This clonotype was observed a few times. The CDR3 DNA follows: TGCAGCTCCAACCGGACTAGCGAAAGCTACGAGCAGTACTTC. Protein product: CSSNRTSESYEQYF. The chain links TRBV29-1 to TRBJ2-7; TRBD2 aligns across 9 bases. The germline gives CDR1 SQVTM, CDR2 ANQGSEA. Losses at the gene ends were 8 bases for V and 3 bases for J; bases not matched to a gene: 11. The CDR3 loop spans 14 amino acids.

The chain carries TRBV6-2 or TRBV6-3 and TRBJ2-7; possibly TRBD2 for D (6 bases). V was shortened by 5 bases and J by 1 base, with 12 bases between the two germline ends. This CDR3 contains 14 residues. Germline V gene lookup returns CDR1 MNHEY and CDR2 SVGEGT. Written as DNA, the CDR3 is TGTGCCAGCAGTCGGGGACTCGAATCCTACGAGCAGTACTTC. Its translation: CASSRGLESYEQYF.

This clonotype was seen more than once but under ten times. This chain uses TRBV7-6 with TRBJ2-3, with D maybe TRBD1 (6 bases). With 3 bases removed from V and 2 bases from J, the gap between germline ends came to 12 bases. The CDR3 is 15 amino acids. Germline-derived CDR1 and CDR2 are SGHVS and FNYEAQ. CDR3 residues: CASSLLWTDTDTQYF. DNA for the CDR3: TGTGCCAGCAGCTTGCTTTGGACAGACACAGATACGCAGTATTTT.

The V call is TRBV7-2, the J call TRBJ2-7; D perhaps matches TRBD2 (6 bases). Germline V gene lookup returns CDR1 SGHTA and CDR2 FQGNSA. The ends were cut back, 1 base at V and 3 bases at J, with 10 bases in the middle. The CDR3 covers 14 residues. Here the CDR3 reads CASSLGPGDYEQYF. The CDR3, as DNA: TGTGCCAGCAGCTTAGGCCCGGGGGACTACGAGCAGTACTTC.

This clonotype was seen many times. V is TRBV29-1 and J is TRBJ2-3; no clear D gene. V gave up 7 bases and J gave up 0 bases, with 11 bases separating them. Germline V gives CDR1 SQVTM, CDR2 ANQGSEA. The CDR3 totals 13 residues. The CDR3 loop reads CSAAWPSTDTQYF. CDR3 DNA sequence: TGCAGCGCAGCCTGGCCTAGCACAGATACGCAGTATTTT.

V is TRBV4-1 and J is TRBJ1-1; 8 bases agree with TRBD1. Germline trimming cut 4 bases from V and 3 bases from J; bases unmatched to any gene: 4. CDR1 MGHRA and CDR2 YSYEKL come from the germline V gene. There are 14 residues in the CDR3. The CDR3 DNA reads TGCGCCAGCAGCCCCGGACAGGGTCACACTGAAGCTTTCTTT. It specifies CASSPGQGHTEAFF.

V is TRBV7-2 and J is TRBJ2-2; 14 bases match TRBD2. V lost 5 bases to trimming and J lost 8 bases; unmatched junction nucleotides: 13. The CDR3 has 18 residues. Looked up from germline, CDR1 is SGHTA and CDR2 is FQGNSA. This chain's CDR3 is CASSPGTSGSFTPGELFF. The DNA of the CDR3 is TGTGCCAGCAGCCCAGGGACTAGCGGGAGTTTCACACCGGGGGAGCTGTTTTTT.

This rearrangement joins TRBV19 to TRBJ1-5; 8 nucleotides line up with TRBD1. Germline CDR1 LNHDA, CDR2 SQIVND (reference sequence). V gave up 3 bases and J gave up 6 bases; unmatched junction bases: 7. The length of the CDR3 is 15 residues. The CDR3 nucleotides read TGTGCCAGTAGTATCCCAGGGGGCTTTGGTCAGCCCCAGCATTTT. Its translation: CASSIPGGFGQPQHF.

This clonotype was counted only a few times. The chain couples TRBV19 to TRBJ2-5; D may be TRBD1 or TRBD2 (5 bases each). CDR1 and CDR2 (germline): LNHDA, SQIVND (reference sequence). CDR3 length equals 14 residues. V lost 6 bases to trimming and J lost 2 bases, with 13 bases between them. For the CDR3, the DNA is TGTGCCAGTAGCATCTGGGGGATACAAGAGACCCAGTACTTC. Its translation: CASSIWGIQETQYF. The entire variable domain, with the rest obtained from reference TRBV19 and TRBJ2-5, is as follows: DGGITQSPKYLFRKEGQNVTLSCEQNLNHDAMYWYRQDPGQGLRLIYYSQIVNDFQKGDIAEGYSVSREKKESFPLTVTSAQKNPTAFYLCASSIWGIQETQYFGPGTRLLVL.

This clonotype was seen a handful of times. This is likely a read error, given that the CDR3 carries no conserved phenylalanine or tryptophan at its end. It is unclear where the CDR3 begins or ends on the DNA, so no DNA is shown, and the CDR3 is as TCRdb lists it. This sequence joins TRBV12-3 or TRBV12-4 and TRBJ2-1; the table calls TRBD2, which could not be checked here. A total of 12 residues make up the CDR3, ends included. The CDR3 spells CASSTKDLPTNL.

The V and J genes are TRBV7-9 and TRBJ1-5, with D maybe TRBD1 (6 bases). The CDR3 totals 16 residues. V dropped 4 bases and J dropped 5 bases, with 18 bases sitting between them. In germline, CDR1 is SEHNR, CDR2 FQNEAQ (reference sequence). The CDR3 protein is CASSSEDSAIDQPQHF. The CDR3 coding sequence is TGTGCCAGCAGCTCAGAGGACAGCGCTATCGATCAGCCCCAGCATTTT.

This clonotype was counted at least ten times. The rearrangement joins TRBV9 to TRBJ2-1; the D is unclear. V lost 2 bases and J 3 bases, leaving 12 bases between the germline ends. The CDR3 covers 15 residues. The V gene's germline CDR1 is SGDLS and CDR2 YYNGEE. The CDR3 nucleotides are TGTGCCAGCAGCGTGCAAGGTTCCCTCTACAATGAGCAGTTCTTC. It encodes CASSVQGSLYNEQFF.

This clonotype showed up just a few times. The J gene is TRBJ1-1, the V gene TRBV10-3; unclear D gene. The ends were cut back, 3 bases at V and 6 bases at J, with 5 bases in the middle. Germline V gives CDR1 ENHRY, CDR2 SYGVKD. This CDR3 comprises 11 residues. For the CDR3, the DNA is TGTGCCATCAGTGATTTGCCTGAAGCTTTCTTT. Its protein is CAISDLPEAFF.

This clonotype was observed a handful of times. The CDR3: CASSQGSLEETQYF. The CDR3, as DNA: TGTGCCAGCAGCCAAGGATCCTTGGAAGAGACCCAGTACTTC. The chain is built from TRBV3-1 and TRBJ2-5, with D unclear. Germline assignment: CDR1 LGHDT and CDR2 YNNKEL (reference sequence). The CDR3 has 14 residues. V shed 1 base and J shed 3 bases, with 9 bases lying between them.

This clonotype was detected a few times. V gene TRBV6-5 combines with J gene TRBJ1-1; 7 bases line up with TRBD1. The V segment lost 1 base and the J segment 6 bases; nucleotides outside the gene matches: 5. Germline V gene sequence: CDR1 MNHEY, CDR2 SVGAGI. The CDR3 spans 14 residues. The CDR3 spells CASSYYDRAPEAFF. CDR3 nucleotide sequence: TGTGCCAGCAGTTACTACGACAGGGCCCCTGAAGCTTTCTTT.